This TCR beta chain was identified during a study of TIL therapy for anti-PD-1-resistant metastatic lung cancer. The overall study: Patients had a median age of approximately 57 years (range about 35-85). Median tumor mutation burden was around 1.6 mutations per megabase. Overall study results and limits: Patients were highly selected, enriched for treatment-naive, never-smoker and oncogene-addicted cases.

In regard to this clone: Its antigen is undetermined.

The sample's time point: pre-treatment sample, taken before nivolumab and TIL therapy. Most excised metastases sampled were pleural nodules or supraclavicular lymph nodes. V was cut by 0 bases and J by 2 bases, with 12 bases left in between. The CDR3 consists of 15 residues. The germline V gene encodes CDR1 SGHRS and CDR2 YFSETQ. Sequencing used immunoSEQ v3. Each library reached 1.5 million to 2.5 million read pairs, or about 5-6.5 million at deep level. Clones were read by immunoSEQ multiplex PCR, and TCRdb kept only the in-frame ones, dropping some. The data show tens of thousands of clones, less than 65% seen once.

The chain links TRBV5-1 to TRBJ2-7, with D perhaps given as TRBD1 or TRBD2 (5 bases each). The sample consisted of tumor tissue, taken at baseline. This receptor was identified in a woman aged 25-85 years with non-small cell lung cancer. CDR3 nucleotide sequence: TGCGCCAGCAGCTTGGCCGGGACCGGCACCTACGAGCAGTACTTC. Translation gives CASSLAGTGTYEQYF.